The clone carrying this TCR beta chain has just one count. Antigen: not known. This sample is drawn from a study of cytomegalovirus exposure and HLA in healthy donors. The repertoire was sequenced with immunoSEQ multiplex PCR; TCRdb's copy has only in-frame clones and lacks some. The sample gives approximately 160,000 clones, roughly nine tenths of which show up once; under 7% is in the top ten. General study findings and limits: Rare sequences made up most TCRs, while some public TCRs were found in many donors. According to a later analysis, TCR clusters from the first cohort tended to co-occur in the 120 or so validation repertoires. As confirmed in vitro, a few CMV-associated chains were specific for CMV antigens.

Among the roughly 120 subjects of the validation cohort, separate from the roughly 670-subject first cohort, were the donors. The receptor was isolated from a young woman in good health and CMV-seronegative. The sample taken for sequencing was PBMCs.

The CDR3 loop is CASSLASLRDRNYGYTF. The CDR3 DNA follows: TGTGCCAGCAGCTTAGCATCCCTACGGGACAGAAACTATGGCTACACCTTC. This rearrangement joins TRBV13 to TRBJ1-2; 7 bases match TRBD1. V trimming: 1 base; J trimming: 2 bases; junction bases outside the gene matches: 10. This CDR3 comprises 17 residues. CDR1 PRHDT and CDR2 FYEKMQ come from the germline V gene (reference sequence).